Included here is one T cell receptor (beta chain) sequence, with context. Its antigen remains unknown. These data originate in a study of T cell responses to AZD1222 COVID-19 vaccine. Points from the study as a whole: Donors in the cohort were predominantly white British and more often female, and clonal diversity was possibly underestimated.

The V end lost 5 bases, the J end lost 0 bases, and 7 bases lay between the germline ends. The CDR3 runs to 12 residues. Germline CDR1 SQVTM, CDR2 ANQGSEA. Sequencing used immunoSEQ multiplex PCR; TCRdb keeps in-frame clones, though not all of them. Here the sample spans about 120,000 clones, 80% to 90% being singletons. The receptor comes from an adult in good health. Source: peripheral blood, taken on day 0 of AZD1222 vaccination. The V and J genes are TRBV29-1 and TRBJ1-1; D uncertain. CDR3 residues: CSVSQMNTEAFF. Written as DNA, the CDR3 is TGCAGCGTTAGTCAGATGAACACTGAAGCTTTCTTT.